This T cell receptor beta chain originates from a study of response to subunit inactivated influenza vaccine. MiXCR, run by TCRdb on the RT-PCR reads, gives a single entry per CDR3 protein. Of 500,000 to 600,000 distinct CDR3 sequences in the sample, approximately 11% were seen once. In its sample, this clonotype was seen a few times. CDR3 length: 13 residues. With 1 base removed from V and 4 bases from J, the gap between germline ends came to 7 bases. CDR1 and CDR2 from the germline V gene are PRHDT and FYEKMQ (reference sequence). These data also formed part of another study, on T cells expressing NK-cell markers. That paper states: As the method of synthesis, 5'RACE template switching with UMIs yielded TCR beta cDNA.

The chain recombines TRBV13 with TRBJ1-1; a weak D match, TRBD1 (5 bases). This specimen was PBMCs from blood, taken on the day of vaccination. The sequence was collected from a man aged 50 to 60 who received an inactivated influenza vaccine. The CDR3 nucleotides are TGTGCCAGCAGCTTAGAGGGACCCACTGAAGCTTTCTTT. It specifies CASSLEGPTEAFF. The full variable domain, its missing parts supplied by reference TRBV13 and TRBJ1-1, is AAGVIQSPRHLIKEKRETATLKCYPIPRHDTVYWYQQGPGQDPQFLISFYEKMQSDKGSIPDRFSAQQFSDYHSELNMSSLELGDSALYFCASSLEGPTEAFFGQGTRLTVV.